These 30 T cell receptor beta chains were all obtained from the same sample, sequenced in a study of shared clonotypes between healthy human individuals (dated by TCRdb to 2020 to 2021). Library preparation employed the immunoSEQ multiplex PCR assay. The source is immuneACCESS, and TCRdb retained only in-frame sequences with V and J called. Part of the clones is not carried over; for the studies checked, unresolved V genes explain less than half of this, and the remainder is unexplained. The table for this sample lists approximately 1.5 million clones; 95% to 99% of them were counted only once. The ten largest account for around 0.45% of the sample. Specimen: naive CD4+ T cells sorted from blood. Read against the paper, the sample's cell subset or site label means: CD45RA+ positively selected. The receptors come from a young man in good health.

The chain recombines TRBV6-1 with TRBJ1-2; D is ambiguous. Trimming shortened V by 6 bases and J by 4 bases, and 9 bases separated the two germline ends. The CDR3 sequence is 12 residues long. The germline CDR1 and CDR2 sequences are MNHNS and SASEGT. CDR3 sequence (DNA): TGTGCCAGCAGCCTACAAGGCTATGGCTACACCTTC. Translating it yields CASSLQGYGYTF.

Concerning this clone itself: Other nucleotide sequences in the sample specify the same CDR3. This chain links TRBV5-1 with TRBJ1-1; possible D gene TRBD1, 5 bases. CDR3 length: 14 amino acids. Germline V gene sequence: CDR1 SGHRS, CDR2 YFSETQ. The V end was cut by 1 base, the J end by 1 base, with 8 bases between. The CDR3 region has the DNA TGCGCCAGCAGCTTGCAGACAGCGAACACTGAAGCTTTCTTT. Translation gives CASSLQTANTEAFF.

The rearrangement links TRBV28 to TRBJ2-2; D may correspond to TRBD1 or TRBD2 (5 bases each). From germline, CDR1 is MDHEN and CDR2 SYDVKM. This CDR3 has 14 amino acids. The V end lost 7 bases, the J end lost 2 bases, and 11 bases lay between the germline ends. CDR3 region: CASTRDGNTGELFF. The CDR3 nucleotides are TGTGCCAGCACCCGGGACGGCAACACCGGGGAGCTGTTTTTT.

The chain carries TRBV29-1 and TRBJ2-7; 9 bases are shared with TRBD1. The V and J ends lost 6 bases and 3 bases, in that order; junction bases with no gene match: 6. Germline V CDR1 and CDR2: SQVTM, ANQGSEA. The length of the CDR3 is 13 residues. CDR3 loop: CSVRGTGNYEQYF. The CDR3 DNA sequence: TGCAGCGTGCGAGGGACAGGGAACTACGAGCAGTACTTC.

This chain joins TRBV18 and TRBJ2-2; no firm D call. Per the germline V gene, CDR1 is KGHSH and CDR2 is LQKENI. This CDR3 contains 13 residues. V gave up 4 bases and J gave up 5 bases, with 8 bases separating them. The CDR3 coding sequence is TGTGCCAGCTCACATCTGAGTACCGGGGAGCTGTTTTTT. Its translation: CASSHLSTGELFF.

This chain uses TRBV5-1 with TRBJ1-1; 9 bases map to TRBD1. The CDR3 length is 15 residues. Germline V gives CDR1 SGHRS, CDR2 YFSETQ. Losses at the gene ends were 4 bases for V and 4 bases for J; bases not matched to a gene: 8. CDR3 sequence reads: CASSARPTGGTEAFF. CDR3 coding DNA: TGCGCCAGCAGCGCACGACCGACAGGGGGCACTGAAGCTTTCTTT.

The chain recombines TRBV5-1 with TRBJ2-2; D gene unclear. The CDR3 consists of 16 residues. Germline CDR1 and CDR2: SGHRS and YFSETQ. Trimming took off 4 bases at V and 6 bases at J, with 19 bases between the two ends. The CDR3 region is CASSREFLTKAGELFF. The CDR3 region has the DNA TGCGCCAGCAGCCGAGAGTTCTTAACAAAGGCCGGGGAGCTGTTTTTT. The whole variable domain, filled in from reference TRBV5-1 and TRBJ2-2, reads KAGVTQTPRYLIKTRGQQVTLSCSPISGHRSVSWYQQTPGQGLQFLFEYFSETQRNKGNFPGRFSGRQFSNSRSEMNVSTLELGDSALYLCASSREFLTKAGELFFGEGSRLTVL.

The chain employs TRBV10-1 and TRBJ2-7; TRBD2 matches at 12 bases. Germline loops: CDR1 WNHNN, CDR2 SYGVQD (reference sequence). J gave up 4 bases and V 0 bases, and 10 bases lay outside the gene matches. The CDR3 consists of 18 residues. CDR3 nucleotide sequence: TGCGCCAGCAGTGAGTCGGCACTAGCGGGAGGAAATTCGTACGAGCAGTACTTC. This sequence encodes CASSESALAGGNSYEQYF.

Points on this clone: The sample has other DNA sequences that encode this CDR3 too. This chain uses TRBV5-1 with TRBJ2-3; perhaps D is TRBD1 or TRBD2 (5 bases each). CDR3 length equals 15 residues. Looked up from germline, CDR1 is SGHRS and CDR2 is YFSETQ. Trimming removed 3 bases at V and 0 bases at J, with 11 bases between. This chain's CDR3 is CASSSGQPSTDTQYF. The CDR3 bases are TGCGCCAGCAGCTCGGGGCAGCCTAGCACAGATACGCAGTATTTT.

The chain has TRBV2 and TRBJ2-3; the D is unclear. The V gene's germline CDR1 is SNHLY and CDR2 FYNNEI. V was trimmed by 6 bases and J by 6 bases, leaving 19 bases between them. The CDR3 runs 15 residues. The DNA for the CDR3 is TGTGCCAGCAGCCCCCTCGGGTTCCCTTCGGATACGCAGTATTTT. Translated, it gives CASSPLGFPSDTQYF.

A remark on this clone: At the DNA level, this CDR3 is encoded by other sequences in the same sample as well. CDR3 amino acids: CSASGAYEQYF. The CDR3 bases are TGCAGTGCGAGTGGTGCCTACGAGCAGTACTTC. V gene TRBV20-1 combines with J gene TRBJ2-7; unclear D gene. Germline CDR1 DFQATT, CDR2 SNEGSKA (reference sequence). The length of the CDR3 is 11 residues. Trimming left V 6 bases short and J 2 bases short, with 8 bases between.

The CDR3 reads CASSHAENSLSSYEQYF. In DNA, the CDR3 is TGCGCCAGCAGCCACGCGGAGAACTCCTTGAGCTCCTACGAGCAGTACTTC. This chain joins TRBV4-1 and TRBJ2-7, with D unresolved. V dropped 3 bases and J dropped 0 bases, with 18 bases sitting between them. Germline V gene sequence: CDR1 MGHRA, CDR2 YSYEKL. CDR3 length: 17 residues.

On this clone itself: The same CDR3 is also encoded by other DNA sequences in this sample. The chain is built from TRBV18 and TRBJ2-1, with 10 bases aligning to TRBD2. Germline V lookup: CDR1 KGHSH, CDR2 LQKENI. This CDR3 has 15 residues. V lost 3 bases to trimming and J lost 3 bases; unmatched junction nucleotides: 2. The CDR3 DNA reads TGTGCCAGCTCACCTAGGACTAGCGGCTACAATGAGCAGTTCTTC. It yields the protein CASSPRTSGYNEQFF.

In DNA, the CDR3 is TGTGCCTGGAGTTTTTGGCCGAGTGGAGGTGAGCAGTTCTTC. As protein: CAWSFWPSGGEQFF. V gene TRBV30 combines with J gene TRBJ2-1; perhaps TRBD2 as D (5 bases). Germline values: CDR1 GTSNPN, CDR2 SVGIG (reference sequence). This CDR3 is 14 amino acids long. Trimming stripped 2 bases from V and 9 bases from J, with 17 bases between.

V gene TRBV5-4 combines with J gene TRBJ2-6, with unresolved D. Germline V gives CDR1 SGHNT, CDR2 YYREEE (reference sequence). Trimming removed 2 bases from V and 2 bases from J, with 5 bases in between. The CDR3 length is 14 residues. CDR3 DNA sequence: TGTGCCAGCAGCTTCCCCACTGGGGCCAACGTCCTGACTTTC. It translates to CASSFPTGANVLTF.

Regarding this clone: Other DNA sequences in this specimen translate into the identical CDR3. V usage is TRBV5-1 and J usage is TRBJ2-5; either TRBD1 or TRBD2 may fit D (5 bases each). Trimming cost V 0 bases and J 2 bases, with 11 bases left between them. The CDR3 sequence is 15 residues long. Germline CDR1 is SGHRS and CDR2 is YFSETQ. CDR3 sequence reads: CASSLAGTRQETQYF. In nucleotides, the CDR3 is TGCGCCAGCAGCTTGGCCGGGACCCGGCAAGAGACCCAGTACTTC.

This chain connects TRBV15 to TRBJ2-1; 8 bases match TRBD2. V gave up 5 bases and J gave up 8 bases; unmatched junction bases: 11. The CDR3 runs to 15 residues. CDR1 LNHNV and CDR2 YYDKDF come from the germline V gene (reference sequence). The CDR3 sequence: CATSPGTRAYYEQFF. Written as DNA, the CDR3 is TGTGCCACCAGCCCCGGGACTAGAGCGTATTATGAGCAGTTCTTC.

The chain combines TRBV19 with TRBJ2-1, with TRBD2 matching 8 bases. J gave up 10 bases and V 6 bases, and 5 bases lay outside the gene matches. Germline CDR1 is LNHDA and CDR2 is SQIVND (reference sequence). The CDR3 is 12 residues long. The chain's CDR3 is CASSQTSAEQFF. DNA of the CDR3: TGTGCCAGTAGCCAGACTAGCGCCGAGCAGTTCTTC.

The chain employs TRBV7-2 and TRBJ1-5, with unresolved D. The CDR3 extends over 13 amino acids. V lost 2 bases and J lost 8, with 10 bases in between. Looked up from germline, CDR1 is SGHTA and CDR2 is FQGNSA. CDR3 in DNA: TGTGCCAGCAGCTTACAACAGATTGAGCCCCAGCATTTT. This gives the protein CASSLQQIEPQHF.

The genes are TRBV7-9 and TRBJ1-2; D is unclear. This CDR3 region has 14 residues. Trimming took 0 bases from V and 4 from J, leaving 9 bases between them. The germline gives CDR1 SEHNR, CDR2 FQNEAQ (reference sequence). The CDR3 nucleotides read TGTGCCAGCAGCTTAGCGGAAGGGTCCTATGGCTACACCTTC. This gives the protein CASSLAEGSYGYTF.

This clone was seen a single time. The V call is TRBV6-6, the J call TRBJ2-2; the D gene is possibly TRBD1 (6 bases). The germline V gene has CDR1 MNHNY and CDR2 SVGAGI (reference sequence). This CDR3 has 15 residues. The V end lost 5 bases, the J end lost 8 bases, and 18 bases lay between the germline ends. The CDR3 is CASSPPGTQGGELFF. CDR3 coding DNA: TGTGCCAGCAGTCCCCCCGGGACACAAGGGGGGGAGCTGTTTTTT.

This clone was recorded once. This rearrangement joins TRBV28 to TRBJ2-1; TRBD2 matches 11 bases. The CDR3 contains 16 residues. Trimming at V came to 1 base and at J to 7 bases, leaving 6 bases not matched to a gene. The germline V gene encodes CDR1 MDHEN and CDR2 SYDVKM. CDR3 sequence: CASSLLLAGAGNEQFF. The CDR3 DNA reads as TGTGCCAGCAGTTTATTACTAGCGGGAGCGGGTAATGAGCAGTTCTTC. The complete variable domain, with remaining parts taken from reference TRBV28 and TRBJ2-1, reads DVKVTQSSRYLVKRTGEKVFLECVQDMDHENMFWYRQDPGLGLRLIYFSYDVKMKEKGDIPEGYSVSREKKERFSLILESASTNQTSMYLCASSLLLAGAGNEQFFGPGTRLTVL.

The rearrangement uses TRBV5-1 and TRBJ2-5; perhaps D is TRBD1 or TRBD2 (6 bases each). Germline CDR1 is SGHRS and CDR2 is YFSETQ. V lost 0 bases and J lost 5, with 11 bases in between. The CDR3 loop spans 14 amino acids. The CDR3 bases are TGCGCCAGCAGCTTGGATACAGGGAGGGAGACCCAGTACTTC. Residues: CASSLDTGRETQYF.

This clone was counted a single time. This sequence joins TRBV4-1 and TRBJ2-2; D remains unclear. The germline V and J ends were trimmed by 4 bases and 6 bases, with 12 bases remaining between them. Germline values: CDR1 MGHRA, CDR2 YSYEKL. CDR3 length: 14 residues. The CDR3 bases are TGCGCCAGCAGCCCTAACGTTACCCCCGGGGAGCTGTTTTTT. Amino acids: CASSPNVTPGELFF.

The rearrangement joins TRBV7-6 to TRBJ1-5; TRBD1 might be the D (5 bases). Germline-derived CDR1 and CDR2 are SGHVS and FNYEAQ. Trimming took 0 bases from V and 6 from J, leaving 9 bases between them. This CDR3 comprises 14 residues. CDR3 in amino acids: CASSLAGGAQPQHF. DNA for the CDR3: TGTGCCAGCAGCTTAGCCGGGGGAGCTCAGCCCCAGCATTTT.

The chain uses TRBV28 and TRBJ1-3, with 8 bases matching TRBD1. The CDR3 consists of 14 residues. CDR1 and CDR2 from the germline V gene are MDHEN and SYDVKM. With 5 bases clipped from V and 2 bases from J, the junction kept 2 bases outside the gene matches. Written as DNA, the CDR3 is TGTGCCAGCAGTCCAGGGGGCGCTGGAAACACCATATATTTT. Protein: CASSPGGAGNTIYF.

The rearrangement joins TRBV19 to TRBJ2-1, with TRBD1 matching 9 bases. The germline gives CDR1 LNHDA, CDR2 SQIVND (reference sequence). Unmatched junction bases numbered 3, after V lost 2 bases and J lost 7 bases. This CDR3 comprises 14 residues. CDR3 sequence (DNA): TGTGCCAGTAGTATAAGGACAGGGGAAAATGAGCAGTTCTTC. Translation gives CASSIRTGENEQFF.

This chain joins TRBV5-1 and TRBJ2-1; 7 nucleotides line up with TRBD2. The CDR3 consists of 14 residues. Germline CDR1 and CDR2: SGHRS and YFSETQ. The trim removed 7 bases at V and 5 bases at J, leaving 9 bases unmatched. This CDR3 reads CASQPGGGDNEQFF. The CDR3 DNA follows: TGCGCCAGCCAACCGGGAGGTGGGGACAATGAGCAGTTCTTC.

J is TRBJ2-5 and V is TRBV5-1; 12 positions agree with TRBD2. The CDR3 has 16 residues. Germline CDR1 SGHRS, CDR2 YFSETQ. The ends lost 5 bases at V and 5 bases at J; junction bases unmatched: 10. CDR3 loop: CASSKTSGSRRETQYF. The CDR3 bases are TGCGCCAGCAGTAAGACTAGCGGGAGTCGGAGGGAGACCCAGTACTTC.

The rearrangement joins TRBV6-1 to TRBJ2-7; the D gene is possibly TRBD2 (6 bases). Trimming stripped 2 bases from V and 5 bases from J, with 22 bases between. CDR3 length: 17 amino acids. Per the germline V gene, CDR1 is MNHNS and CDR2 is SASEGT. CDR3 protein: CASSEWFGGTARNEQYF. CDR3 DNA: TGTGCCAGCAGTGAATGGTTTGGCGGGACGGCTCGGAACGAGCAGTACTTC.